This TCR beta chain stems from a study of blood T cell repertoires in COVID-19. Across the study: Some COVID-19 samples were acute and others convalescent; all came from the United States, Italy and Spain.

This CDR3 is built from 13 residues. Germline CDR1 reads SGHVS; CDR2 reads FNYEAQ. The trim removed 9 bases at V and 8 bases at J, leaving 5 bases unmatched. This table comes from immunoSEQ multiplex PCR, and its TCRdb copy is limited to in-frame clones, with some not included. Of about 130,000 clones in the sample, around 73% were seen once. The rearrangement links TRBV7-6 to TRBJ1-6; 9 bases agree with TRBD1. This TCR was recovered from a man between 60 and 75 years old who had recovered from COVID-19. Sequenced: peripheral blood. The CDR3 loop is CASGRQGDSPLHF. The CDR3 nucleotides read TGTGCCAGTGGTAGACAGGGGGATTCACCCCTCCACTTT.